The rows below give T cell receptor beta chains drawn from one sample of a study of regulatory T cells in long-lasting Graves disease. MiXCR, run by TCRdb on the multiplex PCR reads, gives a single entry per CDR3 protein. This table holds a few hundred thousand distinct CDR3 sequences, about 22% found once. Specimen: peripheral blood mononuclear cells (PBMCs), collected when the disease was refractory, from a patient treated with antithyroid drugs. These receptors all stem from a female donor with Graves disease. CDR3s include the opening cysteine and the closing phenylalanine or tryptophan. A D gene is named only where the DNA matches it firmly. Clone size appears in some rows only: once, few, many, or a class for an expanded clone.

V gene: TRBV12-3/TRBV12-4
D gene: NA
clone size: NA
CDR3 length: 13
J gene: TRBJ2-7
CDR3 DNA: TGTGCCAGCAGTTTATCGGTTGCCTACGAGCAGTACTTC
CDR3 protein: CASSLSVAYEQYF

V gene: TRBV28
D gene: NA
clone size: many
CDR3 length: 13
J gene: TRBJ1-5
CDR3 DNA: TGTGCCAGCAGTTTAGGGTTCTATCAGCCCCAGCATTTT
CDR3 protein: CASSLGFYQPQHF

V gene: TRBV11-2
D gene: NA
clone size: NA
CDR3 length: 19
J gene: TRBJ2-6
CDR3 DNA: TGTGCCAGCAGCTTAGCTCTCGGGACGGGATTCTCTGGGGCCAACGTCCTGACTTTC
CDR3 protein: CASSLALGTGFSGANVLTF

V gene: TRBV7-2
D gene: NA
clone size: few
CDR3 length: 18
J gene: TRBJ1-4
CDR3 DNA: TGTGCCAGCAGCTTAGCGCCCCCCCACAGGGCGTCTAATGAAAAACTGTTTTTT
CDR3 protein: CASSLAPPHRASNEKLFF

V gene: TRBV19
D gene: TRBD1
clone size: NA
CDR3 length: 15
J gene: TRBJ1-1
CDR3 DNA: TGTGCCAGTAGTAGAGGGACAGGGCCCCACACTGAAGCTTTCTTT
CDR3 protein: CASSRGTGPHTEAFF

V gene: TRBV5-1
D gene: TRBD2
clone size: NA
CDR3 length: 15
J gene: TRBJ2-7
CDR3 DNA: TGCGCCAGCACCATCGGCCCCGGCGGGGGCTACGAGCAGTACTTC
CDR3 protein: CASTIGPGGGYEQYF

V gene: TRBV20-1
D gene: NA
clone size: few
CDR3 length: 11
J gene: TRBJ1-2
CDR3 DNA: TGCAGTGCTAGCGGGGTCTTCGGCTACACCTTC
CDR3 protein: CSASGVFGYTF

V gene: TRBV24-1
D gene: NA
clone size: few
CDR3 length: 15
J gene: TRBJ1-5
CDR3 DNA: TGTGCCACCAGTTCCAACAGGGCTAGCAATCAGCCCCAGCATTTT
CDR3 protein: CATSSNRASNQPQHF

V gene: TRBV7-9
D gene: NA
clone size: few
CDR3 length: 14
J gene: TRBJ1-2
CDR3 DNA: TGTGCCAGCAGCGCCTTAATGGCCTCCTATGGCTACACCTTC
CDR3 protein: CASSALMASYGYTF

V gene: TRBV2
D gene: TRBD2
clone size: few
CDR3 length: 16
J gene: TRBJ2-1
CDR3 DNA: TGTGCCAGCAGTGAAGCGCGAAGCGGGAGTATTTTCAGGCAGTTCTTC
CDR3 protein: CASSEARSGSIFRQFF

V gene: TRBV28
D gene: NA
clone size: many
CDR3 length: 14
J gene: TRBJ2-5
CDR3 DNA: TGTGCCAGCAGTTTATTATACAGGCAAGAGACCCAGTACTTC
CDR3 protein: CASSLLYRQETQYF

V gene: TRBV2
D gene: NA
clone size: many
CDR3 length: 15
J gene: TRBJ1-6
CDR3 DNA: TGTGCCAGCAGGAGGGGAGGAGAGTATAATTCACCCCTCCACTTT
CDR3 protein: CASRRGGEYNSPLHF

V gene: TRBV4-1
D gene: NA
clone size: few
CDR3 length: 15
J gene: TRBJ1-1
CDR3 DNA: TGCGCCAGCAGCCAAGATGGGGGCAGGGGAACTGAAGCTTTCTTT
CDR3 protein: CASSQDGGRGTEAFF

V gene: TRBV27
D gene: NA
clone size: NA
CDR3 length: 14
J gene: TRBJ1-1
CDR3 DNA: TGTGCCAGCAGTTATTCAGGGTTTGGCACTGAAGCTTTCTTT
CDR3 protein: CASSYSGFGTEAFF

V gene: TRBV20-1
D gene: NA
clone size: many
CDR3 length: 10
J gene: TRBJ2-7
CDR3 DNA: TGCAGTGCTAGTGGGGTCGAGCAGTACTTC
CDR3 protein: CSASGVEQYF

V gene: TRBV24-1
D gene: NA
clone size: many
CDR3 length: 16
J gene: TRBJ1-1
CDR3 DNA: TGTGCCACCAGTGATTTCCCGGAAGAACGACACACTGAAGCTTTCTTT
CDR3 protein: CATSDFPEERHTEAFF

V gene: TRBV9
D gene: NA
clone size: NA
CDR3 length: 15
J gene: TRBJ2-7
CDR3 DNA: TGTGCCGGCAGCGTAGCCGGAGGGCTGGTCGCCGAGCAGTACTTC
CDR3 protein: CAGSVAGGLVAEQYF

V gene: TRBV5-1
D gene: TRBD1
clone size: NA
CDR3 length: 14
J gene: TRBJ1-5
CDR3 DNA: TGCGCCAGCAGCTCGACAGGGGATGGACAGCCCCAGCATTTT
CDR3 protein: CASSSTGDGQPQHF

V gene: TRBV6-5
D gene: NA
clone size: NA
CDR3 length: 15
J gene: TRBJ2-7
CDR3 DNA: TGTGCCAGCAGTTTGTCGCCGGGACACCCCTACGAGCAGTACTTC
CDR3 protein: CASSLSPGHPYEQYF

V gene: TRBV29-1
D gene: NA
clone size: many
CDR3 length: 15
J gene: TRBJ2-6
CDR3 DNA: TGCAGCGTTGACACGTCGGGAAGTGGGGCCAACGTCCTGACTTTC
CDR3 protein: CSVDTSGSGANVLTF